The 14 T cell receptor beta chains below all came from one sample that was sequenced in a study of blood T cell repertoires in COVID-19. Data came from immunoSEQ multiplex PCR; TCRdb stores just in-frame clones and leaves some out. The table records 540,000 or so clones, roughly nine tenths of them present only once. The sequencing input was peripheral blood. All receptors derive from a woman in her 50s with COVID-19, enrolled during active disease.

This clone was found once. The V call is TRBV7-8, the J call TRBJ2-1, with D perhaps matching TRBD2 (6 bases). The CDR3 spans 15 residues. Germline loops: CDR1 SGHVS, CDR2 FQNEAQ. Trimming pared 5 bases from V and 8 bases from J, leaving 19 bases between. CDR3 region: CASSRAGPTGDEQFF. DNA of the CDR3: TGTGCCAGCAGCCGAGCGGGCCCGACGGGGGATGAGCAGTTCTTC.

A single count supports this clone. The chain couples TRBV4-2 to TRBJ1-3; 8 nucleotides match TRBD1. The V segment lost 3 bases and the J segment 2 bases; nucleotides outside the gene matches: 6. This CDR3 has 16 residues. CDR1 LGHNA and CDR2 YNFKEQ come from the germline V gene. The CDR3 nucleotides read TGTGCCAGCAGCCATGCAGACAGGGGAACTGGAAACACCATATATTTT. This translates into CASSHADRGTGNTIYF.

This sequence joins TRBV6-1 and TRBJ2-3, with 9 bases that match TRBD2. This CDR3 has 16 amino acids. Looked up from germline, CDR1 is MNHNS and CDR2 is SASEGT. V gave up 4 bases and J gave up 3 bases; unmatched junction bases: 8. The CDR3 loop is CASSAAGGSLTDTQYF. CDR3 DNA: TGTGCCAGCAGTGCGGCGGGGGGGAGCCTTACAGATACGCAGTATTTT.

The chain links TRBV7-3 to TRBJ2-7; TRBD1 aligns across 8 bases. The CDR3 sequence is 13 residues long. In germline, CDR1 is SGHTA, CDR2 FQGTGA. J was trimmed by 7 bases and V by 5 bases; bases with no gene match: 7. As DNA, the CDR3 is TGTGCCAGCAGCCCCTCACAGGGGGGAGAGCAGTACTTC. Translated, it gives CASSPSQGGEQYF.

This chain uses TRBV4-2 with TRBJ2-1, with TRBD2 matching 9 bases. V lost 0 bases and J lost 9; bases outside the gene matches: 6. CDR1 and CDR2 from the germline V gene are LGHNA and YNFKEQ. The CDR3 spans 15 residues. The CDR3 nucleotides read TGTGCCAGCAGCCAAGACCGCGGGGGGGCTGGTGAGCAGTTCTTC. Amino acids: CASSQDRGGAGEQFF.

The rearrangement uses TRBV25-1 and TRBJ1-6; the match to TRBD1 covers 9 bases. Trimming cost V 1 base and J 10 bases; bases outside gene matches: 8. The CDR3 extends over 16 amino acids. CDR1 and CDR2 from the germline V gene are MGHDK and SYGVNS. CDR3 DNA: TGTGCCAGCAGTGAATGGGGAGACAGGGGGGACTCACCCCTCCACTTT. This encodes CASSEWGDRGDSPLHF.

V gene TRBV7-2 combines with J gene TRBJ2-2; D might be TRBD2 (5 bases). The V end lost 4 bases, the J end lost 0 bases, and 9 bases lay between the germline ends. This CDR3 region has 15 residues. From germline, CDR1 is SGHTA and CDR2 FQGNSA. The CDR3 loop reads CASSSGYPNTGELFF. As DNA, the CDR3 is TGTGCCAGCAGCTCGGGGTACCCGAACACCGGGGAGCTGTTTTTT.

The V and J genes are TRBV7-9 and TRBJ2-3; tentatively, D is TRBD2 (5 bases). V was clipped by 5 bases and J by 6 bases, with 12 bases between them. This CDR3 comprises 13 residues. From germline, CDR1 is SEHNR and CDR2 FQNEAQ (reference sequence). DNA of the CDR3: TGTGCCAGCAGCACCCGGCCGGGGGATACGCAGTATTTT. Its translation: CASSTRPGDTQYF.

This clone appeared a single time. The rearrangement uses TRBV5-4 and TRBJ1-2, with a possible D match to TRBD1 (6 bases). CDR3 length: 14 amino acids. Looked up from germline, CDR1 is SGHNT and CDR2 is YYREEE (reference sequence). V shed 2 bases and J shed 7 bases, with 15 bases lying between them. CDR3 in amino acids: CASSLRGGMGGYTF. DNA for the CDR3: TGTGCCAGCAGCTTAAGGGGGGGGATGGGTGGCTACACCTTC.

The chain is built from TRBV19 and TRBJ1-6; the D is unclear. Germline loops: CDR1 LNHDA, CDR2 SQIVND (reference sequence). V shed 11 bases and J shed 0 bases, with 17 bases lying between them. The CDR3 contains 16 residues. The CDR3 region is CASREDGGSYNSPLHF. For the CDR3, the DNA is TGTGCCTCCCGGGAGGACGGAGGCTCCTATAATTCACCCCTCCACTTT.

The DNA of the CDR3 is TGTGCCAGCACAGAGGTGTCTGGGAGTTCACCCCTCCACTTT. Amino acids: CASTEVSGSSPLHF. The chain joins TRBV27 to TRBJ1-6; D gene unclear. The CDR3 sequence is 14 residues long. The V and J ends lost 7 bases and 9 bases respectively, with 16 bases between them. Germline V gene lookup returns CDR1 MNHEY and CDR2 SMNVEV (reference sequence).

This chain links TRBV5-1 with TRBJ2-6; D is possibly TRBD2 (7 bases). The ends were cut back, 4 bases at V and 0 bases at J, with 11 bases in the middle. Germline CDR1 reads SGHRS; CDR2 reads YFSETQ. The CDR3 totals 16 residues. In DNA form, the CDR3 reads TGCGCCAGCAGCCGGGGGGCTAGCTCTGGGGCCAACGTCCTGACTTTC. Amino acid sequence: CASSRGASSGANVLTF.

This chain uses TRBV19 with TRBJ1-5; unclear D gene. The CDR3 has 15 amino acids. The V gene's germline CDR1 is LNHDA and CDR2 SQIVND (reference sequence). V was trimmed by 3 bases and J by 3 bases, leaving 12 bases between them. Here the CDR3 DNA reads TGTGCCAGTAGTATTAACGTGCAGTACAATCAGCCCCAGCATTTT. This translates into CASSINVQYNQPQHF.

The chain carries TRBV7-9 and TRBJ1-3; 8 bases match TRBD1. V dropped 5 bases and J dropped 9; count of bases not matched to a gene: 6. The germline V gene encodes CDR1 SEHNR and CDR2 FQNEAQ (reference sequence). The CDR3 is made up of 13 amino acids. In DNA, the CDR3 is TGTGCCAGCAGCGCGGGACAGGAGGGCACCATATATTTT. It codes for CASSAGQEGTIYF.